This TCR beta chain was documented in a study of graft-versus-host responses after intestinal transplantation. Some clones are missing from TCRdb's copy, which holds only in-frame ones; the method was immunoSEQ multiplex PCR. The data hold tens of thousands of clones, with about four fifths observed a single time. A remark on this clone: Its target is not known.

The germline V gene encodes CDR1 SGHDT and CDR2 YYEEEE. This CDR3 is 12 amino acids long. Trimming pared 2 bases from V and 5 bases from J, leaving 4 bases between. This chain connects TRBV5-6 to TRBJ2-2; D call uncertain. This sample comprised unstimulated CD4+ T cells sorted from spleen or lymph node cells, obtained before transplant. The sequence came from a human donor who was the organ donor for an intestinal transplant. The CDR3 sequence: CASSLATGELFF. CDR3 bases: TGTGCCAGCAGCTTAGCTACCGGGGAGCTGTTTTTT.